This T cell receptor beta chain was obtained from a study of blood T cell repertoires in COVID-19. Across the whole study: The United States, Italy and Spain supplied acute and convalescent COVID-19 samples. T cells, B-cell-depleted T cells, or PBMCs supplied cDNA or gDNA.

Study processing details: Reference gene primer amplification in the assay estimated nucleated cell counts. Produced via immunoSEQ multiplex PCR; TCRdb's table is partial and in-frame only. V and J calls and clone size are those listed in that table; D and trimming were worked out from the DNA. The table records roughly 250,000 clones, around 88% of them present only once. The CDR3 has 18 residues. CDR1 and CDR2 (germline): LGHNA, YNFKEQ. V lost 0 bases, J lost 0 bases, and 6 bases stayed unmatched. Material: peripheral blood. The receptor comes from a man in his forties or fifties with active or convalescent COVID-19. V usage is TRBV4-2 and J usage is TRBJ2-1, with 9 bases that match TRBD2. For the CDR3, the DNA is TGTGCCAGCAGCCAAGAACTAGCGGGCCTAAGCTCCTACAATGAGCAGTTCTTC. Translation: CASSQELAGLSSYNEQFF.